This passage covers 12 T cell receptor beta chains from one sample sequenced in a study of beta chain features in type 1 diabetes. Expressed TCRB transcripts were sequenced, since all the RNA that had been isolated was reverse transcribed. The table came from immunoSEQ multiplex PCR; TCRdb's copy has only in-frame clones and leaves some out. The sample contains 600,000 or so clones, around 12% of which appear only once. Study-wide points: For Type 1 diabetes patients, all four CD4+ subsets carried TCRB CDR3s that were moderately but significantly shorter.

These receptors are not linked to any known antigen. The sequenced sample consisted of naive CD4+ T cells from blood. These receptors came from a man younger than 45 with type 1 diabetes.

This clone was counted only a few times. J is TRBJ2-3 and V is TRBV5-1; TRBD1 is a possible D gene (6 bases). The length of the CDR3 is 15 residues. Germline CDR1 reads SGHRS; CDR2 reads YFSETQ. V was clipped by 4 bases and J by 1 base, with 13 bases between them. The CDR3 DNA reads TGCGCCAGCAGCAATCAGGGGAGAGGCACAGATACGCAGTATTTT. Translation gives CASSNQGRGTDTQYF. The whole variable domain, filled in from reference TRBV5-1 and TRBJ2-3, reads KAGVTQTPRYLIKTRGQQVTLSCSPISGHRSVSWYQQTPGQGLQFLFEYFSETQRNKGNFPGRFSGRQFSNSRSEMNVSTLELGDSALYLCASSNQGRGTDTQYFGPGTRLTVL.

This clone came up a few times. This chain joins TRBV5-1 and TRBJ2-7; 7 bases are shared with TRBD1. The germline gives CDR1 SGHRS, CDR2 YFSETQ. CDR3 size: 15 residues. J was trimmed by 3 bases and V by 4 bases; bases with no gene match: 10. The CDR3 sequence: CASSPTGTADYEQYF. CDR3 DNA: TGCGCCAGCAGCCCCACCGGGACAGCCGACTACGAGCAGTACTTC.

This chain connects TRBV7-9 to TRBJ2-5, with no clear D. CDR3 length equals 13 residues. Germline V gene lookup returns CDR1 SEHNR and CDR2 FQNEAQ (reference sequence). V lost 1 base and J lost 7, with 10 bases in between. The CDR3: CASSLDLSGTQYF. As DNA, the CDR3 is TGTGCCAGCAGCTTAGATCTTTCTGGGACCCAGTACTTC. The full variable domain, its missing parts supplied by reference TRBV7-9 and TRBJ2-5, is DTGVSQNPRHKITKRGQNVTFRCDPISEHNRLYWYRQTLGQGPEFLTYFQNEAQLEKSRLLSDRFSAERPKGSFSTLEIQRTEQGDSAMYLCASSLDLSGTQYFGPGTRLLVL.

The chain uses TRBV9 and TRBJ1-2; 7 bases line up with TRBD1. Germline loops: CDR1 SGDLS, CDR2 YYNGEE. The CDR3 contains 16 residues. Trimming took 4 bases from V and 4 from J; bases not matched to a gene: 13. Here the CDR3 DNA reads TGTGCCAGCAGCCCCAGGACAGGATCGAGATTCTATGGCTACACCTTC. It yields the protein CASSPRTGSRFYGYTF.

This clone was picked up a small number of times. The chain is built from TRBV6-5 and TRBJ2-6; D perhaps matches TRBD1 (5 bases). This CDR3 region has 14 residues. The germline V gene encodes CDR1 MNHEY and CDR2 SVGAGI. The ends were cut back, 4 bases at V and 3 bases at J, with 7 bases in the middle. Here the CDR3 reads CASSSGYGANVLTF. The CDR3 nucleotides are TGTGCCAGCAGTTCAGGGTATGGGGCCAACGTCCTGACTTTC.

This clone was picked up a small number of times. The V and J genes are TRBV6-1 and TRBJ2-5; the match to TRBD1 covers 7 bases. Trimming at V came to 5 bases and at J to 5 bases, leaving 11 bases not matched to a gene. The V gene's germline CDR1 is MNHNS and CDR2 SASEGT. The CDR3 is made up of 15 amino acids. As DNA, the CDR3 is TGTGCCAGCAGTCCAGGGACAGCGCCGGGCGAGACCCAGTACTTC. The encoded protein is CASSPGTAPGETQYF.

This chain joins TRBV6-1 and TRBJ1-5, with D possibly TRBD1 on 6 matching bases. CDR3 length: 15 amino acids. CDR1 MNHNS and CDR2 SASEGT come from the germline V gene. V was pared by 1 base and J by 3 bases, with 10 bases between. The CDR3 sequence is CASSEDRANNQPQHF. CDR3 DNA sequence: TGTGCCAGCAGTGAAGACAGGGCAAACAATCAGCCCCAGCATTTT.

This clone has more than one count but fewer than ten. The chain joins TRBV28 to TRBJ2-3, with D unclear. From germline, CDR1 is MDHEN and CDR2 SYDVKM. The V end was cut by 2 bases, the J end by 10 bases, with 10 bases between. The CDR3 covers 12 residues. The CDR3 nucleotides read TGTGCCAGCAGTTTACCCCCGAATTCGCAGTATTTT. It translates to CASSLPPNSQYF.

This clone was counted only a few times. The rearrangement uses TRBV6-1 and TRBJ2-7; the D gene is possibly TRBD2 (5 bases). V gave up 1 base and J gave up 2 bases, with 9 bases separating them. From germline, CDR1 is MNHNS and CDR2 SASEGT. CDR3 length equals 14 residues. DNA for the CDR3: TGTGCCAGCAGTGAAGTGGTTAGCGCCTACGAGCAGTACTTC. Its protein is CASSEVVSAYEQYF.

This clone has a handful of counts. The rearrangement links TRBV19 to TRBJ1-6; 8 bases map to TRBD1. The CDR3 has 17 residues. CDR1 LNHDA and CDR2 SQIVND come from the germline V gene (reference sequence). J gave up 10 bases and V 7 bases, and 18 bases lay outside the gene matches. CDR3 sequence (DNA): TGTGCCAGTACCCATTTTCTCGCCGGGACAGGAGTATCACCCCTCCACTTT. The encoded protein is CASTHFLAGTGVSPLHF.

J is TRBJ2-1 and V is TRBV5-1; 9 nucleotides match TRBD1. The CDR3 totals 18 residues. Germline values: CDR1 SGHRS, CDR2 YFSETQ. V was pared by 4 bases and J by 5 bases, with 16 bases of the junction left unmatched. As DNA, the CDR3 is TGCGCCAGCAGCCGCACAAACTCCGGGACAGGGATAAACAATGAGCAGTTCTTC. This gives the protein CASSRTNSGTGINNEQFF.

This clone has more than one count but fewer than ten. The rearrangement uses TRBV11-1 and TRBJ2-2; 9 nucleotides align to TRBD1. The trim removed 3 bases at V and 4 bases at J, leaving 3 bases unmatched. CDR3 length: 15 residues. The V gene's germline CDR1 is SGHAT and CDR2 FQDESV (reference sequence). The chain's CDR3 is CASSLTGQGTGELFF. The CDR3 DNA is TGTGCCAGCAGCTTGACGGGACAGGGCACCGGGGAGCTGTTTTTT.